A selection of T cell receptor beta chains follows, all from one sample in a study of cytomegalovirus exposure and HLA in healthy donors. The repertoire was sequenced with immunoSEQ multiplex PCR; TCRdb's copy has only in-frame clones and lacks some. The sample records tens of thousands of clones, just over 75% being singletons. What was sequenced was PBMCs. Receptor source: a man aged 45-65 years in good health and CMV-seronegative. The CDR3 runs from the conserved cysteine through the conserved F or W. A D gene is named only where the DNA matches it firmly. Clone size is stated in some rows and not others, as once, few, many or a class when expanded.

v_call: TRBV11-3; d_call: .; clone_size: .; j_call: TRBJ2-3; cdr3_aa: CASKGGTDTQYF; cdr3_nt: TGTGCCAGCAAAGGCGGGACAGATACGCAGTATTTT
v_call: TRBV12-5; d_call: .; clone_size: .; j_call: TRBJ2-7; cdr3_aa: CASGLVGNGVEPGLLITYEQYF; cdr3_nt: TGTGCTAGTGGTTTGGTGGGAAACGGGGTCGAACCGGGTCTACTAATCACCTACGAGCAGTACTTC
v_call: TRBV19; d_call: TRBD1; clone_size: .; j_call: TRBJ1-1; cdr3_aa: CASSHRGGNTEAFF; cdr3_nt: TGTGCCAGTAGCCACAGGGGCGGTAACACTGAAGCTTTCTTT
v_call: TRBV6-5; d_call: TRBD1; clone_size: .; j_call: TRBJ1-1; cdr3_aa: CASSRSGTATEAFF; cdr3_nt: TGTGCCAGCAGCCGAAGTGGGACAGCGACTGAAGCTTTCTTT
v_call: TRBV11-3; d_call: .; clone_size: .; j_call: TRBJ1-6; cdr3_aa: CASSSPPAYNSPLHF; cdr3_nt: TGTGCCAGCAGCTCCCCTCCAGCCTATAATTCACCCCTCCACTTT
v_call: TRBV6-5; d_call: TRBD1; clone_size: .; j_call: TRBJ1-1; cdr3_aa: CASSIQGGGTEAFF; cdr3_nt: TGTGCCAGCAGTATACAGGGGGGCGGCACTGAAGCTTTCTTT
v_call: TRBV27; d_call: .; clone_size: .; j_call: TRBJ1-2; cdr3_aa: CASKVVRTGYTF; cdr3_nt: TGTGCCAGCAAAGTAGTAAGAACGGGCTACACCTTC
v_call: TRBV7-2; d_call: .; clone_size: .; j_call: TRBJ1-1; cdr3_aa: CASKRQEANTEAFF; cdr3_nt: TGTGCCAGCAAGAGACAGGAGGCGAACACTGAAGCTTTCTTT
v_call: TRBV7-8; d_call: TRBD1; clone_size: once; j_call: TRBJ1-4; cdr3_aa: CASSLGSLDRGKTNEKLFF; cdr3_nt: TGTGCCAGCAGCTTAGGCTCACTGGACAGGGGCAAAACTAATGAAAAACTGTTTTTT
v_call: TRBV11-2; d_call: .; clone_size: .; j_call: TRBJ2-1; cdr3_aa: CASSSPRSYNEQFF; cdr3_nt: TGTGCCAGCAGCTCTCCCCGCTCCTACAATGAGCAGTTCTTC
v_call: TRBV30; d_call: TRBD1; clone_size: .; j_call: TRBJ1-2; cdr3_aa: CAVGGRDGYTF; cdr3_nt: TGTGCCGTAGGGGGCCGCGATGGCTACACCTTC
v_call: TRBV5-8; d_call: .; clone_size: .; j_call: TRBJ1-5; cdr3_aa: CASSGGGGARNQPQHF; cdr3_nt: TGTGCCAGCAGCGGGGGGGGTGGGGCGCGGAATCAGCCCCAGCATTTT
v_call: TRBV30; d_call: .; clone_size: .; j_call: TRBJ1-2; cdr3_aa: CAWSDTNYGYTF; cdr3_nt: TGTGCCTGGAGTGACACGAACTATGGCTACACCTTC
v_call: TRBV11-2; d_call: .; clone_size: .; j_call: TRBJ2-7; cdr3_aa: CASSYLRSSYEQYF; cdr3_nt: TGTGCCAGCAGCTATCTACGGTCCTCCTACGAGCAGTACTTC
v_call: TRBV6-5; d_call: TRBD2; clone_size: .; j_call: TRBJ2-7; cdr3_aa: CASSYGEGYEQYF; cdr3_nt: TGTGCCAGCAGTTACGGGGAGGGATACGAGCAGTACTTC
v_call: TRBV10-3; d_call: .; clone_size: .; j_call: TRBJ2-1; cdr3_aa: CAISEGLEGSRNEQFF; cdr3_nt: TGTGCCATCAGTGAGGGGTTGGAGGGGTCGCGGAATGAGCAGTTCTTC
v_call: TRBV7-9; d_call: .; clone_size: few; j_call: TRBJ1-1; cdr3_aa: CASSLGQGPEAFF; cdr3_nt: TGTGCCAGCAGCTTAGGTCAGGGCCCTGAAGCTTTCTTT
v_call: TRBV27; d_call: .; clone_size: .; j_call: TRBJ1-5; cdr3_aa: CASSFGGNQPQHF; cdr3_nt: TGTGCCAGCAGTTTCGGTGGCAATCAGCCCCAGCATTTT
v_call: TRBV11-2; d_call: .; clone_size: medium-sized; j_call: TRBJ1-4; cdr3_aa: CASSLIVNEKLFF; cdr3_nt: TGTGCCAGCAGCTTAATCGTTAATGAAAAACTGTTTTTT
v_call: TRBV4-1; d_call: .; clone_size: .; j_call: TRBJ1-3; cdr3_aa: CASSQEWTSSGNTIYF; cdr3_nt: TGCGCCAGCAGCCAAGAATGGACAAGCTCTGGAAACACCATATATTTT
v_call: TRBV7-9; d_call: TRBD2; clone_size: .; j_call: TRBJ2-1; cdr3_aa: CASTGSGRGSYNEQFF; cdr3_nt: TGTGCCAGCACCGGTAGCGGGAGAGGATCCTACAATGAGCAGTTCTTC
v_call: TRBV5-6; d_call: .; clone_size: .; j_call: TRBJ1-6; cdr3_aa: CASSLAGGQVNSPLHF; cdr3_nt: TGTGCCAGCAGCTTGGCCGGGGGTCAGGTTAACTCACCCCTCCACTTT
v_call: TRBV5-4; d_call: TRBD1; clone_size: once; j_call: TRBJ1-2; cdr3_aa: CASSPDRAGGYTF; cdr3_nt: TGTGCCAGCAGCCCTGACAGGGCGGGGGGCTACACCTTC
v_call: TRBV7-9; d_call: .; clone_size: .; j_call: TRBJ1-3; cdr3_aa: CASSLGGAGNTIYF; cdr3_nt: TGTGCCAGCAGCTTAGGGGGGGCTGGAAACACCATATATTTT
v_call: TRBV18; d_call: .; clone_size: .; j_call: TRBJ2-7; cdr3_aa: CASSLYDREQYF; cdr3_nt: TGTGCCAGCTCACTATACGATCGGGAGCAGTACTTC
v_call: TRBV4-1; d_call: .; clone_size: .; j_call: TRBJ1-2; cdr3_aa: CASSQLQGGQGYTF; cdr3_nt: TGCGCCAGCAGCCAATTACAGGGTGGTCAAGGCTACACCTTC
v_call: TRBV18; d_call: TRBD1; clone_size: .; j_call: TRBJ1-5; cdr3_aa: CASSPPGQSQPQHF; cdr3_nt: TGTGCCAGCTCACCACCGGGACAGAGCCAGCCCCAGCATTTT
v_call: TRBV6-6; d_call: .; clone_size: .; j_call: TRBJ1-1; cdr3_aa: CASRIERRAFF; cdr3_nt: TGTGCCAGCAGGATCGAACGGAGGGCTTTCTTT
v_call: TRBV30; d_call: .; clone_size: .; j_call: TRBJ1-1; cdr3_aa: CAWELQLNTEAFF; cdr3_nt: TGTGCCTGGGAATTACAGCTGAACACTGAAGCTTTCTTT
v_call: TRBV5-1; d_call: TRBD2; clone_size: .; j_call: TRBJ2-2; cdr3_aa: CASSRGLAGSLGGELFF; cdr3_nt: TGCGCCAGCAGCAGAGGACTAGCGGGTTCCCTCGGCGGGGAGCTGTTTTTT
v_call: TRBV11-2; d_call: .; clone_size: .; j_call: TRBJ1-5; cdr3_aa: CASSKTENQPQHF; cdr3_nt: TGTGCCAGCAGCAAGACAGAGAATCAGCCCCAGCATTTT
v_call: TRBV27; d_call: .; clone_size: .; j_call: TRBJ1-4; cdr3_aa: CASGPSGEKLFF; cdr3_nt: TGTGCCAGCGGGCCTTCGGGGGAAAAACTGTTTTTT
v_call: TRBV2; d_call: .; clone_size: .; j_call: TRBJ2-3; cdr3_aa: CASRQGEPTDTQYF; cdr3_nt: TGTGCCAGCAGGCAGGGCGAACCCACAGATACGCAGTATTTT
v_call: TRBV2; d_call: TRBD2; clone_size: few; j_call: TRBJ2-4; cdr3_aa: CASSGPPGLAGAAKNIQYF; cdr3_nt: TGTGCCAGCAGTGGACCCCCGGGACTAGCGGGAGCCGCCAAAAACATTCAGTACTTC
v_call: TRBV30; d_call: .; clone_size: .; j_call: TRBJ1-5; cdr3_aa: CAWSATHSNQPQHF; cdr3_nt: TGTGCCTGGAGTGCCACTCATAGCAATCAGCCCCAGCATTTT
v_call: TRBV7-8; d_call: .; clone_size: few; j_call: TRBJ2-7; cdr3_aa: CAITDRLSYEQYF; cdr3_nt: TGTGCCATAACAGACAGACTCTCCTACGAGCAGTACTTC
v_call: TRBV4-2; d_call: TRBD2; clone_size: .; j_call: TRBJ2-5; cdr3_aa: CASSHEMRGGLETQYF; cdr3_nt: TGTGCCAGCAGCCATGAAATGCGGGGGGGCCTAGAGACCCAGTACTTC
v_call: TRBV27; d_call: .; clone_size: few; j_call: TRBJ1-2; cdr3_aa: CASRKTGANYGYTF; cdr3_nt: TGTGCCAGCAGGAAAACAGGAGCCAACTATGGCTACACCTTC
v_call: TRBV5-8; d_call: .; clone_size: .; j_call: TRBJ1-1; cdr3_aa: CASRGRVSNTEAFF; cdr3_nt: TGTGCCAGTCGGGGTCGAGTTTCTAACACTGAAGCTTTCTTT
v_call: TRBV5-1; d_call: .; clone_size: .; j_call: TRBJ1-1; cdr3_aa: CASTPLPGGDPFF; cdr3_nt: TGCGCCAGCACCCCCCTTCCGGGGGGGGATCCTTTCTTT
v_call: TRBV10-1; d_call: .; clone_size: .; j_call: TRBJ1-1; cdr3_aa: CATKKGIDTEAFF; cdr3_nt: TGCGCCACGAAGAAGGGGATTGACACTGAAGCTTTCTTT
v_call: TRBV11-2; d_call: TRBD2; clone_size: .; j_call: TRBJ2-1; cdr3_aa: CASSELSGTYYNEQFF; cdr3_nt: TGTGCCAGCAGCGAATTAAGCGGGACTTACTACAATGAGCAGTTCTTC
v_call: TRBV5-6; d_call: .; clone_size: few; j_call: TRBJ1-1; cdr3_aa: CASSWTPNTEAFF; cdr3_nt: TGTGCCAGCAGTTGGACACCAAACACTGAAGCTTTCTTT
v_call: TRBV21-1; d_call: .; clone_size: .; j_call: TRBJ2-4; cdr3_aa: CASSKASGQSATVGAKNIQYF; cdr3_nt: TGTGCCAGCAGCAAAGCCTCGGGACAATCCGCGACAGTGGGGGCCAAAAACATTCAGTACTTC